The subject of this entry is one T cell receptor (beta chain). Antigen specificity is unknown. Autoimmune disease history or systemic immunosuppression led to patient exclusion. Generated by immunoSEQ multiplex PCR, the TCRdb table keeps only in-frame clones and is missing some. The sample consists of about 100,000 clones, less than 95% of them appearing once. These data come from a study of OX40 agonist ivuxolimab in advanced cancers. Overall study: Patients treated during dose escalation were battling hepatocellular carcinoma, melanoma, renal cell or head and neck cancer. Of the participants, under 50% had some prior anti-PD-1, anti-PD-L1 or anti-CTLA-4 therapy, which was allowed. The study's findings and limits: The study found that CD8+ T cells averaged more expanded clones than CD4+.

Trimming shortened V by 3 bases and J by 0 bases, and 3 bases separated the two germline ends. Germline V gene data show CDR1 as MDHEN and CDR2 as SYDVKM. CDR3 size: 13 residues. V is TRBV28 and J is TRBJ1-5, with D unclear. Material: CD4+ or CD8+ T cells sorted from blood, obtained in a trial of the OX40 agonist ivuxolimab. This TCR derives from an adult with an advanced solid tumor such as melanoma, head and neck, liver or kidney cancer. CDR3 sequence: CASSFNSNQPQHF. In nucleotides, the CDR3 is TGTGCCAGCAGTTTTAATAGCAATCAGCCCCAGCATTTT.